Presented here are 15 T cell receptor beta chains from one specimen sequenced in a study of T cell clonality in common variable immunodeficiency. This table comes from immunoSEQ multiplex PCR, and its TCRdb copy is limited to in-frame clones, with some not included. This repertoire holds around 55,000 clones, and none appear only once. The specimen was peripheral blood mononuclear cells. The receptors originated from a person between 18 and 75 years old in good health.

Only a few counts were recorded for this clone. CDR3 sequence: CASSLGQFTDTYTF. The sequenced CDR3 bases are TGTGCCAGCAGCTTAGGGCAATTCACAGATACC. This sequence joins TRBV7-9 and TRBJ1-2; no firm D call. The read falls 3 residues short of the CDR3 end, and the missing part is taken from the germline J gene. Germline V gives CDR1 SEHNR, CDR2 FQNEAQ (reference sequence). The CDR3 consists of 14 residues.

This clone was seen repeatedly, ten times or more. CDR3 DNA, as far as it was read: TGTGCCAGCAGCCGCCTATATGGC. Translating gives CASSRLYG. The complete CDR3 sequence is CASSRLYGYTF. The chain couples TRBV7-9 to TRBJ1-2, with unresolved D. The CDR3 end is not reached by the read, which stops 3 residues before it; the germline J gene fills it in. Trimming stripped 5 bases from V and 5 bases from J, with 6 bases between. The CDR3 loop spans 11 amino acids. Germline CDR1 SEHNR, CDR2 FQNEAQ (reference sequence).

This clone was recorded at least ten times. The read stops 3 residues short of the end of the CDR3; the missing end is completed from the germline J gene. V gene TRBV18 combines with J gene TRBJ2-3, with D perhaps matching TRBD1 (6 bases). V was shortened by 3 bases and J by 0 bases, with 19 bases between the two germline ends. The length of the CDR3 is 18 residues. Germline-derived CDR1 and CDR2 are KGHSH and LQKENI. CDR3 sequence reads: CASSPRGHPFTSTDTQYF. The part of the CDR3 DNA that was read is TGTGCCAGCTCACCGAGGGGACACCCCTTTACTAGCACAGATACG.

This clone was seen ten or more times. Sequencing ends 3 residues short of the CDR3 end; the germline J gene provides the rest. The chain has TRBV5-1 and TRBJ2-6; TRBD1 matches at 10 bases. This CDR3 is built from 18 residues. Germline assignment: CDR1 SGHRS and CDR2 YFSETQ. The junction had 7 bases not matched to a gene; V was cut back by 0 bases and J by 4 bases. Incomplete CDR3 DNA: TGCGCCAGCAGCTTGGGAGGGACAGGGGTAGCCGGGGCCAACGTC. Translation: CASSLGGTGVAGANV. The complete CDR3 reads CASSLGGTGVAGANVLTF.

This clone has at least ten counts. The DNA ends 3 residues before the CDR3 does, and the rest of the CDR3 is filled in from the germline J gene. The rearrangement uses TRBV12-3 or TRBV12-4 and TRBJ2-1; TRBD1 agrees at 7 bases. V shed 5 bases and J 4 bases; nucleotides not matched to a gene: 8. The CDR3 has 15 residues. The covered CDR3 bases are TGTGCCAGCAGTAAATCTCAGGGGGTTTACAATGAG. Residues: CASSKSQGVYNE. The whole CDR3 region reads CASSKSQGVYNEQFF.

This clone was seen repeatedly, ten times or more. The CDR3 end is not reached by the read, which stops 3 residues before it; the germline J gene fills it in. The rearrangement uses TRBV18 and TRBJ2-4; 8 bases line up with TRBD1. CDR3 length: 18 residues. J gave up 6 bases and V 4 bases, and 17 bases lay outside the gene matches. The germline CDR1 and CDR2 sequences are KGHSH and LQKENI. Incomplete CDR3 DNA: TGTGCCAGCTCACAGGGGGGACAGGCTGCGGAAGGTGTAAACATT. Its translation: CASSQGGQAAEGVNI. The complete CDR3 reads CASSQGGQAAEGVNIQYF.

This clone was seen ten or more times. The read comes to an end 3 residues before the CDR3 does, leaving the germline J gene to fill in the end. The chain uses TRBV19 and TRBJ1-5; D gene uncertain. This CDR3 comprises 15 residues. CDR1 is LNHDA, CDR2 SQIVND, per germline (reference sequence). Trimming removed 7 bases from V and 0 bases from J, with 13 bases in between. The part of the CDR3 DNA that was read is TGTGCCAGTAAGAATACAGTTAATAGCAATCAGCCC. It yields the protein CASKNTVNSNQP. The complete CDR3 sequence is CASKNTVNSNQPQHF.

This clone was counted at least ten times. Sequencing ends 3 residues short of the CDR3 end; the germline J gene provides the rest. J is TRBJ2-5 and V is TRBV19, with a tentative D call TRBD1 (6 bases). V lost 6 bases and J lost 3, with 14 bases in between. CDR1 LNHDA and CDR2 SQIVND come from the germline V gene (reference sequence). The CDR3 spans 14 residues. CDR3 bases read: TGTGCCAGTAGCGAGTCTAGGACAGAAGAGACC. This encodes CASSESRTEET. From start to end, the CDR3 is CASSESRTEETQYF.

This clone has ten or more counts. The DNA ends 3 residues before the CDR3 does, and the rest of the CDR3 is filled in from the germline J gene. The V gene is TRBV4-2, the J gene TRBJ1-1; TRBD1 matches at 7 bases. The CDR3 spans 15 residues. Germline V gene sequence: CDR1 LGHNA, CDR2 YNFKEQ. CDR3 bases read: TGTGCCAGCAGCCGTGGGGACAGCGGAGATATAGAA. It yields the protein CASSRGDSGDIE. The CDR3, in full, reads CASSRGDSGDIEAFF.

This clone was detected ten times or more. The CDR3 end is not reached by the read, which stops 3 residues before it; the germline J gene fills it in. J is TRBJ2-5 and V is TRBV2; D perhaps matches TRBD2 (6 bases). CDR1 is SNHLY and CDR2 is FYNNEI in the germline V gene. V lost 1 base, J lost 4 bases, and 19 bases lay in between. The CDR3 is 17 amino acids. CDR3 protein: CASSEVVGLGGTETQYF. The sequenced CDR3 bases are TGTGCCAGCAGTGAAGTCGTGGGACTGGGGGGAACAGAGACC.

This clone was recorded many times. The CDR3 extends 3 residues past the end of the read, so its final part is completed from the germline J gene. The genes are TRBV7-2 and TRBJ1-5; D unresolved. CDR1 and CDR2 (germline): SGHTA, FQGNSA. The CDR3 length is 13 residues. The V gene lost 5 bases and the J gene lost 3 bases, with 8 bases spanning the gap. Partial CDR3 DNA: TGTGCCAGCAGCCAACTCCTCAATCAGCCC. It yields the protein CASSQLLNQP. The whole CDR3 protein reads CASSQLLNQPQHF.

This clone was seen only a few times. The sequenced fragment ends 3 residues before the CDR3 boundary, so the rest is inferred from the germline J gene. The chain uses TRBV19 and TRBJ1-6, with 7 bases that match TRBD1. After removal of 3 bases from V and 3 bases from J, the junction contained 8 bases not matched to a gene. CDR1 LNHDA and CDR2 SQIVND come from the germline V gene (reference sequence). The CDR3 has 17 amino acids. CDR3 DNA, as far as it was read: TGTGCCAGTAGTATTGGCAGGGGGAATGGCTATAATTCACCC. Its translation is CASSIGRGNGYNSP. The entire CDR3 reads CASSIGRGNGYNSPLHF. Together with reference TRBV19 and TRBJ1-6, the CDR3 gives the full variable domain: DGGITQSPKYLFRKEGQNVTLSCEQNLNHDAMYWYRQDPGQGLRLIYYSQIVNDFQKGDIAEGYSVSREKKESFPLTVTSAQKNPTAFYLCASSIGRGNGYNSPLHFGNGTRLTVT.

This clone came up many times. Read coverage stops 3 residues before the CDR3 terminus; the germline J gene supplies the remainder. The chain joins TRBV10-3 to TRBJ1-1; D is undetermined. The V gene's germline CDR1 is ENHRY and CDR2 SYGVKD. The CDR3 has 15 amino acids. With 0 bases removed from V and 2 bases from J, the gap between germline ends came to 10 bases. This CDR3 reads CAISESVTSNTEAFF. The CDR3 DNA, read in part, is TGTGCCATCAGTGAGTCAGTCACTTCCAACACTGAA.

The table lists this clone with many counts. The CDR3 end is not reached by the read, which stops 3 residues before it; the germline J gene fills it in. This sequence joins TRBV7-2 and TRBJ2-2; D remains ambiguous. Germline CDR1 SGHTA, CDR2 FQGNSA. Trimming shortened V by 1 base and J by 2 bases, and 5 bases separated the two germline ends. This CDR3 is built from 14 residues. CDR3 DNA, as far as it was read: TGTGCCAGCAGCTTAGTAGTAAACACCGGGGAG. This translates into CASSLVVNTGE. The full CDR3 protein reads CASSLVVNTGELFF.

This clone has ten or more counts. The read comes to an end 3 residues before the CDR3 does, leaving the germline J gene to fill in the end. The chain is built from TRBV5-5 and TRBJ2-7; D perhaps matches TRBD1 (5 bases). CDR1 and CDR2 (germline): SGHKS, YYEKEE (reference sequence). Trimming pared 4 bases from V and 2 bases from J, leaving 10 bases between. This CDR3 has 13 residues. The covered CDR3 bases are TGTGCCAGCAGCGGGGCCGGAGCCTACGAG. This codes for CASSGAGAYE. The CDR3 in full is CASSGAGAYEQYF.